These 23 T cell receptor beta chains originate from one sample sequenced in a study of cytomegalovirus exposure and HLA in healthy donors. 13 Jbeta primers and 60 Vbeta primers were used for the PCR. TCRdb's table, derived via immunoSEQ multiplex PCR, lists solely in-frame clones and lacks some. The table has approximately 240,000 clones, about 89% seen once. Source material: PBMCs. The receptor source for this set is a woman between 18 and 30 years old in good health and CMV-seronegative.

The chain has TRBV7-6 and TRBJ1-1; D is undetermined. The germline V gene encodes CDR1 SGHVS and CDR2 FNYEAQ. V was pared by 6 bases and J by 1 base, with 9 bases between. The CDR3 totals 13 residues. The CDR3 is CASRSGKNTEAFF. CDR3 coding DNA: TGTGCCAGCAGATCCGGGAAGAACACTGAAGCTTTCTTT. Full variable domain (missing parts from reference TRBV7-6 and TRBJ1-1): GAGVSQSPRYKVTKRGQDVALRCDPISGHVSLYWYRQALGQGPEFLTYFNYEAQQDKSGLPNDRFSAERPEGSISTLTIQRTEQRDSAMYRCASRSGKNTEAFFGQGTRLTVV.

In the case of this clone: The same CDR3 can be traced to other DNA sequences in this sample. The chain couples TRBV7-9 to TRBJ2-2; the D gene is possibly TRBD1 (5 bases). V was cut by 2 bases and J by 1 base, with 5 bases left in between. The CDR3 is 14 amino acids. The V gene's germline CDR1 is SEHNR and CDR2 FQNEAQ (reference sequence). This CDR3 is CASSLTGNTGELFF. CDR3 bases: TGTGCCAGCAGCTTAACAGGGAACACCGGGGAGCTGTTTTTT.

This chain uses TRBV6-1 with TRBJ1-4; 8 nucleotides match TRBD1. Looked up from germline, CDR1 is MNHNS and CDR2 is SASEGT. The CDR3 loop spans 14 amino acids. Trimming took 6 bases from V and 8 from J; bases not matched to a gene: 8. The CDR3, as DNA: TGTGCCAGCAGCACTCAGGGGGCTGGGGAAAAACTGTTTTTT. Residues: CASSTQGAGEKLFF.

The rearrangement joins TRBV5-1 to TRBJ2-1; 7 bases map to TRBD1. V lost 4 bases and J lost 6; bases outside the gene matches: 7. This CDR3 is 14 amino acids long. Germline V gives CDR1 SGHRS, CDR2 YFSETQ. The CDR3 sequence is CASSIGTAFNEQFF. CDR3 coding DNA: TGCGCCAGCAGCATCGGGACAGCTTTCAATGAGCAGTTCTTC.

The chain is built from TRBV2 and TRBJ2-5, with 11 bases lining up with TRBD1. With V trimmed by 7 bases and J by 5 bases, 9 bases remained unmatched. Germline assignment: CDR1 SNHLY and CDR2 FYNNEI. The CDR3 length is 15 residues. The CDR3 DNA reads as TGTGCCAGCACCCCGGACAGGGGGCGAGCGGAGACCCAGTACTTC. It codes for CASTPDRGRAETQYF.

This clone was counted only a few times. CDR3 DNA: TGCGCCAGCAGCTTGGAGGAGGGGACTGAAGCTTTCTTT. Translated, it gives CASSLEEGTEAFF. The chain joins TRBV5-1 to TRBJ1-1, with TRBD1 as a possible D gene (5 bases). The CDR3 contains 13 residues. Trimming removed 0 bases at V and 5 bases at J, with 8 bases between. Germline-derived CDR1 and CDR2 are SGHRS and YFSETQ.

The gene calls are TRBV5-1 and TRBJ1-1; TRBD1 matches at 11 bases. After removal of 4 bases from V and 3 bases from J, the junction contained 2 bases not matched to a gene. CDR1 is SGHRS and CDR2 is YFSETQ in the germline V gene. This CDR3 spans 14 amino acids. CDR3 coding DNA: TGCGCCAGCAGCGCGGGACAGGGGGACACTGAAGCTTTCTTT. It is translated as CASSAGQGDTEAFF.

This chain connects TRBV7-2 to TRBJ2-1; D ambiguous. CDR1 and CDR2 from the germline V gene are SGHTA and FQGNSA. The CDR3 has 12 amino acids. Trimming stripped 5 bases from V and 6 bases from J, with 8 bases between. As DNA, the CDR3 is TGTGCCAGCAGCGCCAAGCTCAATGAGCAGTTCTTC. Translated, it gives CASSAKLNEQFF.

V is TRBV2 and J is TRBJ2-7; 10 bases are shared with TRBD1. The junction had 6 bases not matched to a gene; V was cut back by 9 bases and J by 4 bases. The germline V gene has CDR1 SNHLY and CDR2 FYNNEI. The CDR3 is 13 amino acids. CDR3 coding DNA: TGTGCCAGAGCCCGGGACAGGGGTTACGAGCAGTACTTC. As protein: CARARDRGYEQYF. The full variable domain, rest sourced from reference TRBV2 and TRBJ2-7, is EPEVTQTPSHQVTQMGQEVILRCVPISNHLYFYWYRQILGQKVEFLVSFYNNEISEKSEIFDDQFSVERPDGSNFTLKIRSTKLEDSAMYFCARARDRGYEQYFGPGTRLTVT.

V is TRBV14 and J is TRBJ1-1, with D perhaps TRBD1 (5 bases). The CDR3 sequence is 16 residues long. Germline CDR1 and CDR2: SGHDN and FVKESK. Trimming left V 0 bases short and J 2 bases short, with 13 bases between. The CDR3 here is CASSQEIGRGNTEAFF. In nucleotides, the CDR3 is TGTGCCAGCAGCCAAGAAATTGGGAGGGGAAACACTGAAGCTTTCTTT.

This chain uses TRBV30 with TRBJ2-3; tentative D call: TRBD2 (6 bases). The ends were cut back, 0 bases at V and 1 base at J, with 11 bases in the middle. The CDR3 has 15 amino acids. Germline V lookup: CDR1 GTSNPN, CDR2 SVGIG (reference sequence). CDR3 nucleotide sequence: TGTGCCTGGAGTGTAGGAGGGTTCGGCACAGATACGCAGTATTTT. As protein: CAWSVGGFGTDTQYF.

The chain employs TRBV5-1 and TRBJ2-3, with 7 positions matching TRBD1. This CDR3 is 14 amino acids long. V was clipped by 5 bases and J by 1 base; unmatched bases: 4. The germline V gene encodes CDR1 SGHRS and CDR2 YFSETQ. The CDR3 spells CASSKGAGTDTQYF. CDR3 in DNA: TGCGCCAGCAGTAAGGGGGCAGGCACAGATACGCAGTATTTT.

V usage is TRBV7-2 and J usage is TRBJ1-3; D perhaps matches TRBD1 (5 bases). In germline, CDR1 is SGHTA, CDR2 FQGNSA. This CDR3 region has 15 residues. Trimming pared 1 base from V and 4 bases from J, leaving 11 bases between. DNA for the CDR3: TGTGCCAGCAGCTTAGTTGTGCAGGGAGGAAACACCATATATTTT. It codes for CASSLVVQGGNTIYF.

The chain recombines TRBV30 with TRBJ2-7, with 7 bases matching TRBD2. The trim removed 5 bases at V and 0 bases at J, leaving 10 bases unmatched. The CDR3 runs 15 residues. Germline V gene data show CDR1 as GTSNPN and CDR2 as SVGIG (reference sequence). In nucleotides, the CDR3 is TGTGCCTGGGATTTAGCGGGTGGTTCCTCCTACGAGCAGTACTTC. Amino acids: CAWDLAGGSSYEQYF.

For the CDR3, the DNA is TGTGCCAGCAGCACTCCCGGCCAGACAGGCCAAGAGACCCAGTACTTC. Its protein is CASSTPGQTGQETQYF. The chain is built from TRBV4-2 and TRBJ2-5, with a tentative D call TRBD1 (6 bases). The CDR3 has 16 residues. Germline V gene sequence: CDR1 LGHNA, CDR2 YNFKEQ. V was trimmed by 5 bases and J by 1 base, leaving 17 bases between them.

This chain uses TRBV9 with TRBJ2-5; possibly TRBD1 for D (5 bases). V lost 1 base to trimming and J lost 7 bases, with 11 bases between them. CDR3 size: 13 residues. The V gene's germline CDR1 is SGDLS and CDR2 YYNGEE. The CDR3 region is CASSVNSQGTQYF. The CDR3 DNA reads TGTGCCAGCAGCGTAAACTCCCAGGGGACCCAGTACTTC.

This chain connects TRBV5-8 to TRBJ1-2, with D maybe TRBD1 (5 bases). Germline CDR1 and CDR2: SGHTS and YDEGEE. The V end was cut by 1 base, the J end by 1 base, with 11 bases between. This CDR3 region has 15 residues. The CDR3 region is CASSLKSRDNYGYTF. DNA for the CDR3: TGTGCCAGCAGCTTGAAGTCCAGGGATAACTATGGCTACACCTTC.

J is TRBJ2-3 and V is TRBV7-2; TRBD2 agrees at 9 bases. This CDR3 comprises 14 residues. V lost 1 base, J lost 4 bases, and 0 bases stayed unmatched. CDR1 and CDR2 from the germline V gene are SGHTA and FQGNSA. CDR3 bases: TGTGCCAGCAGCTTAGGGACTAGCGCAGATACGCAGTATTTT. Amino acid sequence: CASSLGTSADTQYF.

This chain connects TRBV4-3 to TRBJ1-1; 8 bases map to TRBD1. Germline V gene lookup returns CDR1 LGHNA and CDR2 YSLEER. CDR3 size: 19 residues. The J segment lost 2 bases and the V segment lost 0 bases, leaving 14 bases of the junction unmatched. The CDR3, as DNA: TGCGCCAGCAGCCAAGATCTCGTGGGGGGGGGACAGGCCAACACTGAAGCTTTCTTT. Amino acids: CASSQDLVGGGQANTEAFF.

The V call is TRBV6-5, the J call TRBJ2-3, with TRBD2 identical over 11 bases. The CDR3 covers 16 residues. CDR1 is MNHEY, CDR2 SVGAGI, per germline. V lost 0 bases, J lost 2 bases, and 1 base stayed unmatched. The DNA of the CDR3 is TGTGCCAGCAGTTACTCACTAGCGGGGGCCACAGATACGCAGTATTTT. Its protein is CASSYSLAGATDTQYF.

The chain joins TRBV30 to TRBJ2-5; 8 bases are shared with TRBD1. Germline V gene sequence: CDR1 GTSNPN, CDR2 SVGIG (reference sequence). Germline trimming cut 2 bases from V and 5 bases from J; bases unmatched to any gene: 4. There are 13 residues in the CDR3. The CDR3: CAWSRQGMETQYF. The CDR3 bases are TGTGCCTGGAGTAGACAGGGGATGGAGACCCAGTACTTC.

This clone was counted once. CDR3 nucleotide sequence: TGTGCCAGCAGTTACTTTGGACAGCCCTACGAGCAGTACTTC. Protein: CASSYFGQPYEQYF. The chain combines TRBV6-5 with TRBJ2-7; weak D call: TRBD1 (6 bases). Germline V gene data show CDR1 as MNHEY and CDR2 as SVGAGI. V lost 1 base to trimming and J lost 2 bases, with 9 bases between them. The CDR3 runs 14 residues.

The chain joins TRBV6-1 to TRBJ2-5; 7 bases align to TRBD2. CDR1 is MNHNS and CDR2 is SASEGT in the germline V gene. Trimming took 8 bases from V and 4 from J; bases not matched to a gene: 10. The CDR3 runs 14 residues. CDR3 coding DNA: TGTGCCAGCGCCCGTGGGCCGGGGGGAGAGACCCAGTACTTC. Its translation is CASARGPGGETQYF.